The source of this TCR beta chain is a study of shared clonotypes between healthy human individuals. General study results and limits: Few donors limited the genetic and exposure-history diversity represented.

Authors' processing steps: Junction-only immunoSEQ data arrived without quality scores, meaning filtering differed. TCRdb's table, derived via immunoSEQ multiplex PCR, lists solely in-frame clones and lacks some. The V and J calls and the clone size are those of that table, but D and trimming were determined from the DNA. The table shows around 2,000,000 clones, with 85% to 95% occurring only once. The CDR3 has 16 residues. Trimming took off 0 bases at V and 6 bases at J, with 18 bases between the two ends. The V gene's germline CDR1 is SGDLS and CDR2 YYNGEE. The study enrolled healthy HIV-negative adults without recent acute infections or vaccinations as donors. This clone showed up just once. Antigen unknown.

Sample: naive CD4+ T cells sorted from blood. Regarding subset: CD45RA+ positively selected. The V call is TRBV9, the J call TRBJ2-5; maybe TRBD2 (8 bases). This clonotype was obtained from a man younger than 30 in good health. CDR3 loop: CASSVATGLGGKTQYF. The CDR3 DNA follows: TGTGCCAGCAGCGTAGCTACGGGACTAGGGGGCAAGACCCAGTACTTC. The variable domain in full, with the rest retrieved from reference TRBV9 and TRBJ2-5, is DSGVTQTPKHLITATGQRVTLRCSPRSGDLSVYWYQQSLDQGLQFLIQYYNGEERAKGNILERFSAQQFPDLHSELNLSSLELGDSALYFCASSVATGLGGKTQYFGPGTRLLVL.